This TCR beta chain was recorded in a study of CD8 T cells in ankylosing spondylitis. Study-level points and caveats: Ankylosing spondylitis blood appeared to carry a characteristic TCR beta motif of eight or nine highly homologous variants. The clones that were linked to disease were reported to be significantly enriched in matched synovial fluid samples from ankylosing spondylitis patients.

This clonotype was seen a handful of times. Antigen unknown. In TCRdb, the 5' RACE reads were re-called with MiXCR into one record per CDR3 protein. In the table there are roughly 700,000 distinct CDR3 sequences, 15% to 20% of which are singletons. V was pared by 4 bases and J by 4 bases, with 19 bases between. The CDR3 is 16 residues long. CDR1 and CDR2 (germline): SGHTA, FQGNSA. The source of this sequence is a male donor with ankylosing spondylitis. The chain links TRBV7-2 to TRBJ1-2, with D perhaps matching TRBD1 (6 bases). Sequencing was performed on blood, either unsorted or a sorted T cell fraction (not recorded which). The CDR3 is CASSSARSGGGYGYTF. In nucleotides, the CDR3 is TGTGCCAGCAGCTCCGCCCGTTCGGGGGGCGGCTATGGCTACACCTTC.